Below, 30 T cell receptor beta chains from the same sample are listed, as sequenced in a study of T cells in Graves' hyperthyroidism and ophthalmopathy. The CDR3 regions of TCR beta were amplified from RNA transcripts. Carried out on the TCR CDR3, a first-round RT-PCR used the HTBI primer set. One entry per CDR3 protein results from TCRdb running MiXCR on the multiplex PCR reads. The data contain 490,000 or so distinct CDR3 sequences, 40% to 50% of them singletons. Specimen: peripheral blood or thyroid tissue (not recorded which). The receptors were gathered from an adult woman with Graves' disease, either hyperthyroidism or ophthalmopathy (not recorded which).

This clonotype was observed at least ten times. The rearrangement joins TRBV19 to TRBJ2-7; 10 nucleotides agree with TRBD1. Germline V CDR1 and CDR2: LNHDA, SQIVND (reference sequence). There are 16 residues in the CDR3. After removal of 5 bases from V and 4 bases from J, the junction contained 11 bases not matched to a gene. The CDR3 is CASSPHLGTGVYEQYF. CDR3 DNA: TGTGCCAGTAGTCCGCACCTCGGGACAGGGGTGTACGAGCAGTACTTC.

This sequence joins TRBV10-3 and TRBJ2-7; possibly TRBD2 for D (5 bases). The assigned J gene may be wrong: the sequence end matches TRBJ2-1 better. Germline CDR1 and CDR2: ENHRY and SYGVKD. This CDR3 contains 15 residues. The CDR3 DNA sequence: TGTGCCATCAGTGTGGGGAACCGAGGGTACAATGAGCAGTTCTTC. Its protein is CAISVGNRGYNEQFF.

This clonotype was picked up one time. The rearrangement links TRBV6-6 to TRBJ1-2, with D possibly being TRBD1 (5 bases). V lost 2 bases and J lost 8, with 9 bases in between. In germline, CDR1 is MNHNY, CDR2 SVGAGI (reference sequence). CDR3 length equals 12 residues. The CDR3 coding sequence is TGTGCCAGCAGTTACGCCGGGGGAGGCTACACCTTC. This encodes CASSYAGGGYTF.

The genes are TRBV5-1 and TRBJ1-1; maybe TRBD1 (5 bases). The V end lost 4 bases, the J end lost 5 bases, and 18 bases lay between the germline ends. The length of the CDR3 is 15 residues. In germline, CDR1 is SGHRS, CDR2 YFSETQ. CDR3: CASSLARGAKTEAFF. CDR3 in DNA: TGCGCCAGCAGCCTGGCGCGCGGGGCAAAGACTGAAGCTTTCTTT.

This clonotype was counted many times. The chain joins TRBV27 to TRBJ1-6; a weak D match, TRBD1 (6 bases). V was cut by 4 bases and J by 7 bases, with 14 bases left in between. Germline-derived CDR1 and CDR2 are MNHEY and SMNVEV (reference sequence). The CDR3 covers 15 residues. The CDR3 bases are TGTGCCAGCAGTTACCGGCAGGGGATAAATTCACCCCTCCACTTT. Protein sequence: CASSYRQGINSPLHF.

There are many counts of this clonotype. The chain recombines TRBV3-1 with TRBJ1-2; D unresolved. CDR3 length equals 13 residues. Deletions cut 1 base from V and 5 bases from J, with 8 bases between. The germline CDR1 and CDR2 sequences are LGHDT and YNNKEL (reference sequence). CDR3 sequence: CASSQGYGYGYTF. The CDR3 region has the DNA TGTGCCAGCAGCCAAGGGTACGGTTATGGCTACACCTTC. Full variable domain (missing parts from reference TRBV3-1 and TRBJ1-2): DTAVSQTPKYLVTQMGNDKSIKCEQNLGHDTMYWYKQDSKKFLKIMFSYNNKELIINETVPNRFSPKSPDKAHLNLHINSLELGDSAVYFCASSQGYGYGYTFGSGTRLTVV.

This clonotype occurred many times. This chain uses TRBV29-1 with TRBJ1-1, with unresolved D. CDR1 is SQVTM and CDR2 is ANQGSEA in the germline V gene. Trimming shortened V by 0 bases and J by 0 bases, and 5 bases separated the two germline ends. This CDR3 has 13 residues. CDR3 region: CSVEEVMNTEAFF. In nucleotides, the CDR3 is TGCAGCGTTGAAGAGGTGATGAACACTGAAGCTTTCTTT. The full variable domain, completed using reference TRBV29-1 and TRBJ1-1, is SAVISQKPSRDICQRGTSLTIQCQVDSQVTMMFWYRQQPGQSLTLIATANQGSEATYESGFVIDKFPISRPNLTFSTLTVSNMSPEDSSIYLCSVEEVMNTEAFFGQGTRLTVV.

The gene calls are TRBV7-9 and TRBJ1-2; D is uncertain. Germline lookup yields CDR1 SEHNR and CDR2 FQNEAQ (reference sequence). This CDR3 has 12 amino acids. Trimming removed 5 bases at V and 3 bases at J, with 7 bases between. The CDR3 reads CASSASDYGYTF. As DNA, the CDR3 is TGTGCCAGCAGCGCCAGTGACTATGGCTACACCTTC.

The chain employs TRBV7-2 and TRBJ1-2; 9 bases line up with TRBD1. The CDR3 runs 15 residues. The germline V gene encodes CDR1 SGHTA and CDR2 FQGNSA. V gave up 4 bases and J gave up 7 bases; unmatched junction bases: 10. The CDR3 protein is CASSSHPGQGSGYTF. The DNA for the CDR3 is TGTGCCAGCAGCTCCCACCCGGGACAGGGAAGTGGCTACACCTTC.

J is TRBJ1-1 and V is TRBV12-3 or TRBV12-4; D call uncertain. This CDR3 has 13 amino acids. V was shortened by 7 bases and J by 3 bases, with 12 bases between the two germline ends. CDR3 residues: CASMPGGYTEAFF. In nucleotides, the CDR3 is TGTGCCAGCATGCCTGGAGGGTACACTGAAGCTTTCTTT.

The V and J genes are TRBV10-2 and TRBJ1-1; TRBD1 might be the D (5 bases). The germline CDR1 and CDR2 sequences are WSHSY and SAAADI. The CDR3 spans 14 residues. V gave up 0 bases and J gave up 1 base, with 6 bases separating them. The CDR3 reads CASSESRANTEAFF. Here the CDR3 DNA reads TGCGCCAGCAGTGAGTCCAGGGCGAACACTGAAGCTTTCTTT.

This clonotype was recorded many times. The chain links TRBV20-1 to TRBJ1-1; the D gene is possibly TRBD1 (5 bases). The CDR3 contains 15 residues. Germline assignment: CDR1 DFQATT and CDR2 SNEGSKA (reference sequence). Trimming cost V 1 base and J 5 bases, with 17 bases left between them. CDR3 sequence: CSARAFRDGSTEAFF. CDR3 coding DNA: TGCAGTGCTAGAGCTTTTCGGGACGGGTCGACTGAAGCTTTCTTT.

This clonotype was found many times. The chain couples TRBV19 to TRBJ2-5, with 11 bases aligning to TRBD2. Germline CDR1 LNHDA, CDR2 SQIVND (reference sequence). V was pared by 9 bases and J by 1 base, with 7 bases of the junction left unmatched. The CDR3 has 15 amino acids. The CDR3 DNA reads as TGTGCCAGCAGCCGACTAGCGGGATCCCAAGAGACCCAGTACTTC. Amino acid sequence: CASSRLAGSQETQYF.

This clonotype was recorded at least ten times. CDR3 loop: CASRYAGGGQPQHF. CDR3 DNA: TGTGCCAGCAGGTATGCAGGGGGCGGCCAGCCCCAGCATTTT. The J gene is TRBJ1-5, the V gene TRBV6-2 or TRBV6-3; 8 bases fit TRBD1. This CDR3 has 14 residues. The germline V gene has CDR1 MNHEY and CDR2 SVGEGT. Trimming removed 6 bases from V and 7 bases from J; junction bases left unmatched: 8.

This clonotype was seen ten or more times. This chain uses TRBV5-1 with TRBJ1-1; 7 bases are shared with TRBD1. Germline V CDR1 and CDR2: SGHRS, YFSETQ. The CDR3 covers 14 residues. Losses at the gene ends were 3 bases for V and 1 base for J; bases not matched to a gene: 3. The CDR3 is CASSWGQTNTEAFF. The CDR3 DNA sequence: TGCGCCAGCAGCTGGGGACAGACGAACACTGAAGCTTTCTTT.

This clonotype came up many times. The V gene is TRBV5-8, the J gene TRBJ1-1, with a weak D call TRBD1 (6 bases). CDR3 length: 15 amino acids. V was cut by 1 base and J by 1 base, with 11 bases left in between. CDR1 and CDR2 (germline): SGHTS, YDEGEE. The CDR3 region is CASSLIKQGNTEAFF. CDR3 DNA: TGTGCCAGCAGCTTGATCAAACAGGGGAACACTGAAGCTTTCTTT.

In this sample, this clonotype turned up a few times. The CDR3 loop is CASSLFRSLFEQYF. The CDR3, as DNA: TGTGCCAGCAGTTTATTCCGGAGTCTATTCGAGCAGTACTTC. The chain recombines TRBV6-2 or TRBV6-3 with TRBJ2-7; unclear D gene. Germline V gene sequence: CDR1 MNHEY, CDR2 SVGEGT. The CDR3 sequence is 14 residues long. Trimming took off 4 bases at V and 6 bases at J, with 16 bases between the two ends.

The rearrangement joins TRBV15 to TRBJ1-1, with a possible D match to TRBD1 (5 bases). The V end lost 11 bases, the J end lost 0 bases, and 10 bases lay between the germline ends. CDR1 is LNHNV, CDR2 YYDKDF, per germline (reference sequence). The CDR3 is made up of 12 amino acids. CDR3 nucleotides: TGTGCCCCCCCAGGGATGAACACTGAAGCTTTCTTT. It specifies CAPPGMNTEAFF.

This clonotype has a handful of counts. V and J are TRBV2 and TRBJ2-7, with a weak D call TRBD2 (6 bases). Trimming stripped 6 bases from V and 2 bases from J, with 8 bases between. This CDR3 is built from 12 residues. Germline V gene data show CDR1 as SNHLY and CDR2 as FYNNEI. CDR3 DNA: TGTGCCAGCAGCCGGGAGCCCTACGAGCAGTACTTC. It is translated as CASSREPYEQYF.

Many counts were recorded for this clonotype. V usage is TRBV9 and J usage is TRBJ1-6; no firm D call. The length of the CDR3 is 14 residues. Germline V gene data show CDR1 as SGDLS and CDR2 as YYNGEE. V lost 0 bases and J 6 bases, leaving 7 bases between the germline ends. CDR3 protein: CASSVGGTNSPLHF. CDR3 DNA sequence: TGTGCCAGCAGCGTAGGCGGCACTAATTCACCCCTCCACTTT.

Remarks on this clonotype: Mismatch with germline at one junction end may stem from a read error. The gene calls are TRBV11-2 and TRBJ2-5, with 7 bases matching TRBD2. Germline values: CDR1 SGHAT, CDR2 FQNNGV. CDR3 length: 16 residues. The CDR3 DNA reads TGTGCCAGCAGCTTATATGGCGGGGGATACCAAGAGACCCAGTACTTT. Amino acids: CASSLYGGGYQETQYF.

This clonotype was observed once. CDR3 nucleotide sequence: TGCAGTGCTCCCTATAGCGGGAGATGGAACCACGAGCAGTACTTC. Protein product: CSAPYSGRWNHEQYF. This sequence joins TRBV20-1 and TRBJ2-7, with 9 bases matching TRBD2. This CDR3 region has 15 residues. With 5 bases clipped from V and 5 bases from J, the junction kept 13 bases outside the gene matches. From germline, CDR1 is DFQATT and CDR2 SNEGSKA (reference sequence).

Many counts were recorded for this clonotype. The V call is TRBV3-1, the J call TRBJ1-6, with D possibly being TRBD1 (5 bases). From germline, CDR1 is LGHDT and CDR2 YNNKEL (reference sequence). Trimming took 2 bases from V and 7 from J, leaving 12 bases between them. The CDR3 is made up of 15 amino acids. The CDR3 loop reads CASSQQGVRNSPLHF. CDR3 coding DNA: TGTGCCAGCAGCCAACAGGGCGTACGCAATTCACCCCTCCACTTT.

The table lists this clonotype with many counts. V gene TRBV20-1 combines with J gene TRBJ1-5, with D unresolved. The CDR3 runs 13 residues. Germline assignment: CDR1 DFQATT and CDR2 SNEGSKA (reference sequence). Trimming left V 3 bases short and J 6 bases short, with 12 bases between. CDR3 protein: CSASGRDRQPQHF. The CDR3 DNA sequence: TGCAGTGCTAGTGGGAGGGATCGTCAGCCCCAGCATTTT.

This clonotype was seen many times. V is TRBV12-3 or TRBV12-4 and J is TRBJ1-2, with D possibly matching TRBD1 (6 bases). V lost 6 bases and J lost 12, with 20 bases in between. This CDR3 is 13 amino acids long. In nucleotides, the CDR3 is TGTGCCAGCAGCCGGGACACGGTGCAAGAAGACACCTTC. Its translation is CASSRDTVQEDTF.

The V and J genes are TRBV15 and TRBJ2-7; 10 nucleotides match TRBD2. Germline lookup yields CDR1 LNHNV and CDR2 YYDKDF (reference sequence). The CDR3 totals 13 residues. CDR3 loop: CAMSGRASYEQYF. In DNA, the CDR3 is TGTGCTATGAGCGGGAGGGCGTCCTACGAGCAGTACTTC.

This clonotype was seen ten or more times. The rearrangement links TRBV7-2 to TRBJ2-7; 9 bases are a match to TRBD2. Germline V gene data show CDR1 as SGHTA and CDR2 as FQGNSA. J was trimmed by 7 bases and V by 0 bases; bases with no gene match: 13. The CDR3 is made up of 17 amino acids. The CDR3 DNA reads TGTGCCAGCAGCTTAGCGACTCCTAGCGGGGCTAAGCGGGAGCAGTACTTC. It encodes CASSLATPSGAKREQYF.

This clonotype was counted a single time. The J gene is TRBJ1-6, the V gene TRBV10-3; D not certain. Germline-derived CDR1 and CDR2 are ENHRY and SYGVKD. This CDR3 is built from 12 residues. Deletions cut 6 bases from V and 6 bases from J, with 6 bases between. The CDR3 spells CAIRQSNSPLHF. The CDR3, as DNA: TGTGCCATCAGGCAGTCTAATTCACCCCTCCACTTT.

The chain carries TRBV19 and TRBJ1-1; 7 bases align to TRBD1. The CDR3 length is 14 residues. V lost 9 bases to trimming and J lost 6 bases; unmatched junction nucleotides: 13. Germline CDR1 is LNHDA and CDR2 is SQIVND (reference sequence). CDR3 protein: CASSLIRDSPEAFF. In DNA, the CDR3 is TGTGCCAGCAGTTTGATCCGGGACAGCCCTGAAGCTTTCTTT.

In its sample, this clonotype was seen a few times. The V and J genes are TRBV28 and TRBJ1-5; 8 bases agree with TRBD1. The CDR3 loop spans 16 amino acids. Germline V gene data show CDR1 as MDHEN and CDR2 as SYDVKM. V was pared by 5 bases and J by 2 bases, with 8 bases of the junction left unmatched. DNA for the CDR3: TGTGCCAGCAGTCTTTCAGGGGGCCGCGGCAATCAGCCCCAGCATTTT. Protein sequence: CASSLSGGRGNQPQHF.